The clone carrying this T cell receptor (beta chain) has only a few counts. Antigen unknown. The source of the sample is a study of radiotherapy plus CTLA-4 blockade in lung cancer. Looking at the study overall: Patients showed objective responses in roughly 18% of cases and disease control in roughly 34%.

Study outcomes and limitations: Early blood T cell clone dynamics, with interferon-beta, were reported to best predict response. Radiotherapy plus ipilimumab was followed by expansion in blood of tumor-derived TCR clones.

This CDR3 contains 14 residues. V was clipped by 5 bases and J by 5 bases; unmatched bases: 6. CDR1 and CDR2 from the germline V gene are LNHDA and SQIVND (reference sequence). Those with chemo-refractory metastatic non-small-cell lung cancer were treated with focal radiation combined with CTLA-4 blockade using ipilimumab. The table came from immunoSEQ multiplex PCR; TCRdb's copy has only in-frame clones and leaves some out. The sample lists about 31,000 clones, around 70% seen once, with 4% to 5.5% in the top ten. The material sequenced was peripheral blood, taken from a patient treated with radiotherapy plus ipilimumab. V usage is TRBV19 and J usage is TRBJ1-2; 9 bases agree with TRBD1. The sequence was collected from a human donor with non-small cell lung cancer whose response to radiotherapy plus ipilimumab could not be evaluated. CDR3 sequence reads: CASSSRQGGYGYTF. CDR3 in DNA: TGTGCCAGTAGTTCAAGACAGGGGGGGTATGGCTACACCTTC.